These 16 T cell receptor beta chains originate from one sample sequenced in a study of T cell repertoires in cytomegalovirus infection (dated by TCRdb to between 2018 and 2021). Sequencing was performed on an Illumina HiSeq 1500. The public reads were reprocessed in TCRdb via fastp at Q25 and MiXCR, keeping in-frame beta chains. When rows share a CDR3 protein, they turn into one entry using the most common DNA and genes. For this sample there are about 400,000 distinct CDR3 sequences; around a sixth appear just once. The ten largest clonotypes hold 7.5% to 9.5% of the sample. The material sequenced was PBMCs. The receptors here all came from a human donor in good health (CMV status not recorded). Some clones in this sample may be carry-over from other donors' samples.

The V gene is TRBV4-1, the J gene TRBJ1-3; tentatively, D is TRBD1 (5 bases). The V gene lost 0 bases and the J gene lost 3 bases, with 12 bases spanning the gap. This CDR3 comprises 16 residues. CDR1 and CDR2 (germline): MGHRA, YSYEKL. The CDR3, as DNA: TGCGCCAGCAGCCAAGATCAGTGGGGCTTTGGAAACACCATATATTTT. Its translation: CASSQDQWGFGNTIYF.

This clonotype was seen ten or more times. V is TRBV7-2 and J is TRBJ2-7, with 10 bases aligning to TRBD2. CDR3 length: 15 residues. Germline CDR1 reads SGHTA; CDR2 reads FQGNSA. Unmatched junction bases numbered 3, after V lost 1 base and J lost 3 bases. This chain's CDR3 is CASSLVPSGSYEQYF. The CDR3, as DNA: TGTGCCAGCAGCTTAGTGCCTAGCGGGAGCTACGAGCAGTACTTC.

This clonotype was seen more than once but under ten times. The chain uses TRBV12-3 or TRBV12-4 and TRBJ1-4; D may be TRBD1 (5 bases). V lost 3 bases to trimming and J lost 8 bases, with 13 bases between them. This CDR3 contains 14 residues. The CDR3 sequence is CASSLAGWDEKLFF. The CDR3 region has the DNA TGTGCCAGCAGTTTGGCAGGGTGGGACGAAAAACTGTTTTTT.

This clonotype has just a few counts. This chain joins TRBV18 and TRBJ1-3, with TRBD1 matching over 8 bases. This CDR3 comprises 17 residues. The germline CDR1 and CDR2 sequences are KGHSH and LQKENI. V was clipped by 1 base and J by 6 bases; unmatched bases: 11. DNA for the CDR3: TGTGCCAGCTCACCACTTCCAACGACAGGGGCTGAAAACACCATATATTTT. Translation gives CASSPLPTTGAENTIYF.

Comment on this clonotype: This is likely a read error, given that the CDR3 carries no conserved phenylalanine or tryptophan at its end. V usage is TRBV14 and J usage is TRBJ2-3; D possibly corresponds to TRBD2 (6 bases). The CDR3 has 16 amino acids. Germline V lookup: CDR1 SGHDN, CDR2 FVKESK. Trimming left V 4 bases short and J 0 bases short, with 14 bases between. The CDR3 here is CASSLVGGTSTDTQYL. Written as DNA, the CDR3 is TGTGCCAGCAGCCTGGTGGGGGGAACTAGCACAGATACGCAGTATCTT.

This clonotype was detected a few times. V is TRBV28 and J is TRBJ1-4; no reliable D call. Per the germline V gene, CDR1 is MDHEN and CDR2 is SYDVKM. CDR3 length equals 16 residues. With 5 bases removed from V and 8 bases from J, the gap between germline ends came to 21 bases. The CDR3 DNA reads as TGTGCCAGCAGTGTACCCGGCCGGGGTCCGAAAGAAAAACTGTTTTTT. It specifies CASSVPGRGPKEKLFF. Together with reference TRBV28 and TRBJ1-4, the CDR3 gives the full variable domain: DVKVTQSSRYLVKRTGEKVFLECVQDMDHENMFWYRQDPGLGLRLIYFSYDVKMKEKGDIPEGYSVSREKKERFSLILESASTNQTSMYLCASSVPGRGPKEKLFFGSGTQLSVL.

The chain has TRBV14 and TRBJ2-1; unclear D gene. Germline values: CDR1 SGHDN, CDR2 FVKESK. Trimming removed 0 bases from V and 2 bases from J, with 8 bases in between. This CDR3 is built from 15 residues. Written as DNA, the CDR3 is TGTGCCAGCAGCCAAGAAACCGCTGCCTACAATGAGCAGTTCTTC. The encoded protein is CASSQETAAYNEQFF.

This clonotype has a handful of counts. The gene calls are TRBV10-2 and TRBJ1-5; D uncertain. The CDR3 totals 13 residues. V was trimmed by 8 bases and J by 5 bases, leaving 13 bases between them. Germline V lookup: CDR1 WSHSY, CDR2 SAAADI. The DNA for the CDR3 is TGCGCCAGCGGCCAGGATGTCTATCAGCCCCAGCATTTT. It translates to CASGQDVYQPQHF.

The V gene is TRBV29-1, the J gene TRBJ2-1, with 9 bases aligning to TRBD1. Germline CDR1 and CDR2: SQVTM and ANQGSEA. The V and J ends lost 5 bases and 8 bases, in that order; junction bases with no gene match: 7. The length of the CDR3 is 13 residues. The CDR3 nucleotides are TGCAGCGTTATGGGACAGGGTTTGGATGAGCAGTTCTTC. Its protein is CSVMGQGLDEQFF.

The table lists this clonotype with a few counts. The chain joins TRBV7-2 to TRBJ1-2; unclear D gene. V lost 5 bases and J lost 4, with 11 bases in between. Per the germline V gene, CDR1 is SGHTA and CDR2 is FQGNSA. The CDR3 has 13 residues. CDR3 loop: CASSQRGGYGYTF. The CDR3 DNA sequence: TGTGCCAGCAGCCAAAGAGGTGGCTATGGCTACACCTTC.

Many counts were recorded for this clonotype. V gene TRBV4-1 combines with J gene TRBJ2-3; perhaps TRBD2 as D (7 bases). The germline gives CDR1 MGHRA, CDR2 YSYEKL. V lost 1 base, J lost 6 bases, and 20 bases lay in between. The CDR3 is made up of 17 amino acids. The CDR3 DNA is TGCGCCAGCAGCCAAGGATTAGGGGGGGCTTTACCCGATACGCAGTATTTT. Protein: CASSQGLGGALPDTQYF.

This clonotype has a handful of counts. The rearrangement links TRBV11-1 to TRBJ2-3; 12 bases fit TRBD2. Germline V gene sequence: CDR1 SGHAT, CDR2 FQDESV (reference sequence). The J segment lost 10 bases and the V segment lost 5 bases, leaving 10 bases of the junction unmatched. The CDR3 has 15 amino acids. The CDR3 protein is CASSPRGTSGFSQYF. The DNA for the CDR3 is TGTGCCAGCAGCCCCCGAGGGACTAGCGGGTTCTCGCAGTATTTT.

The chain couples TRBV7-2 to TRBJ2-7, with D tentatively TRBD2 (5 bases). The CDR3 consists of 13 residues. Germline V gene lookup returns CDR1 SGHTA and CDR2 FQGNSA. The V end was cut by 4 bases, the J end by 2 bases, with 9 bases between. The CDR3 loop reads CASSSGFAYEQYF. In DNA, the CDR3 is TGTGCCAGCAGCTCGGGATTTGCCTACGAGCAGTACTTC.

This clonotype was found a few times. This chain links TRBV6-2 or TRBV6-3 with TRBJ2-6, with 8 bases lining up with TRBD1. The CDR3 is 15 amino acids. CDR1 is MNHEY and CDR2 is SVGEGT in the germline V gene. The J segment lost 1 base and the V segment lost 6 bases, leaving 2 bases of the junction unmatched. The CDR3 loop is CASRRTGSGANVLTF. CDR3 DNA: TGTGCCAGCAGAAGGACAGGGTCTGGGGCCAACGTCCTGACTTTC.

This clonotype was observed a handful of times. This chain connects TRBV18 to TRBJ2-1; D is possibly TRBD2 (6 bases). This CDR3 is built from 13 residues. Germline V gives CDR1 KGHSH, CDR2 LQKENI. Trimming left V 2 bases short and J 6 bases short, with 8 bases between. CDR3: CASSPGGVNEQFF. CDR3 bases: TGTGCCAGCTCACCAGGCGGGGTCAATGAGCAGTTCTTC.

The table lists this clonotype with many counts. J is TRBJ2-6 and V is TRBV4-1, with D tentatively TRBD1 (5 bases). The germline V gene encodes CDR1 MGHRA and CDR2 YSYEKL. Trimming removed 0 bases from V and 0 bases from J, with 12 bases in between. CDR3 length: 18 amino acids. The CDR3 protein is CASSQEPPQGSGANVLTF. CDR3 DNA: TGCGCCAGCAGCCAAGAGCCCCCCCAGGGCTCTGGGGCCAACGTCCTGACTTTC.